Below are 30 T cell receptor beta chains sequenced from a single sample in a study of shared clonotypes between healthy human individuals. Profiled with immunoSEQ multiplex PCR; TCRdb holds only in-frame clones, not every one. The table shows roughly 2,500,000 clones, with approximately 93% occurring only once. Sequences were obtained from naive CD4+ T cells from PBMCs. Subset given: CD45RA+ positively selected. These receptors came from a man younger than 35 in good health. Some clones in this sample may be carry-over from other donors' samples.

The V call is TRBV7-9, the J call TRBJ2-2; D gene unclear. This CDR3 is 19 amino acids long. V was clipped by 5 bases and J by 0 bases, with 22 bases between them. Germline V gives CDR1 SEHNR, CDR2 FQNEAQ (reference sequence). The CDR3 DNA is TGTGCCAGCAGCCTATTTAGCAGTTACGGCCCTGCGAACACCGGGGAGCTGTTTTTT. It is translated as CASSLFSSYGPANTGELFF.

The V gene is TRBV5-5, the J gene TRBJ2-7; TRBD1 is a possible D gene (6 bases). V was trimmed by 2 bases and J by 2 bases, leaving 11 bases between them. The CDR3 extends over 14 amino acids. The germline CDR1 and CDR2 sequences are SGHKS and YYEKEE (reference sequence). The DNA of the CDR3 is TGTGCCAGCAGCTTATCTGGACAGACCTACGAGCAGTACTTC. It codes for CASSLSGQTYEQYF.

Concerning this clone itself: A read error may account for a junction end that differs from germline. The same CDR3 also results from other DNA sequences found in this sample. The chain couples TRBV7-3 to TRBJ1-1; D gene unclear. CDR3 length equals 13 residues. Germline V gene sequence: CDR1 SGHTA, CDR2 FQGTGA. This chain's CDR3 is CASSFQVNTEAFF. In DNA form, the CDR3 reads TGTGCCAGCAGCTTCCAGGTGAACACTGAAGCCTTCTTT. Filled out from reference TRBV7-3 and TRBJ1-1, the complete variable domain reads GAGVSQTPSNKVTEKGKYVELRCDPISGHTALYWYRQSLGQGPEFLIYFQGTGAADDSGLPNDRFFAVRPEGSVSTLKIQRTERGDSAVYLCASSFQVNTEAFFGQGTRLTVV.

DNA of the CDR3: TGTGCCAGCAGCCCGAGCCCCGGGCTAGCGGGCCGCGAGACCCAGTACTTC. It encodes CASSPSPGLAGRETQYF. The J gene is TRBJ2-5, the V gene TRBV28, with 8 bases fitting TRBD2. Trimming took 6 bases from V and 5 from J; bases not matched to a gene: 17. Germline CDR1 and CDR2: MDHEN and SYDVKM. The CDR3 contains 17 residues.

V gene TRBV19 combines with J gene TRBJ2-6; 8 positions match TRBD1. Germline V lookup: CDR1 LNHDA, CDR2 SQIVND (reference sequence). Trimming at V came to 11 bases and at J to 0 bases, leaving 12 bases not matched to a gene. This CDR3 spans 17 amino acids. The CDR3 here is CASTGGQVFSGANVLTF. The CDR3 DNA sequence: TGTGCCTCTACTGGGGGACAGGTCTTCTCTGGGGCCAACGTCCTGACTTTC.

This chain links TRBV23-1 with TRBJ2-7; 10 positions agree with TRBD2. TRBV23-1 qualifies as an ORF whose function is uncertain. Trimming took 0 bases from V and 12 from J; bases not matched to a gene: 8. The CDR3 consists of 14 residues. Written as DNA, the CDR3 is TGCGCCAGCAGTCAATCGAGGAGCGGGAGGGCCGCGTACTTC. The encoded protein is CASSQSRSGRAAYF.

The V call is TRBV5-1, the J call TRBJ2-2; D is perhaps TRBD1 (6 bases). CDR1 SGHRS and CDR2 YFSETQ come from the germline V gene. V was trimmed by 1 base and J by 2 bases, leaving 12 bases between them. The CDR3 length is 16 residues. DNA of the CDR3: TGCGCCAGCAGCTTGCTCCCGACAGGAAACACCGGGGAGCTGTTTTTT. Its protein is CASSLLPTGNTGELFF.

The chain combines TRBV6-1 with TRBJ1-2; tentatively, D is TRBD1 (5 bases). Trimming left V 6 bases short and J 5 bases short, with 16 bases between. The germline V gene has CDR1 MNHNS and CDR2 SASEGT. The CDR3 is made up of 14 amino acids. The CDR3 reads CASSASGGSYGYTF. CDR3 coding DNA: TGTGCCAGCAGCGCAAGTGGGGGGAGTTATGGCTACACCTTC.

The chain carries TRBV10-1 and TRBJ1-5; D is unresolved. The CDR3 covers 13 residues. Germline CDR1 and CDR2: WNHNN and SYGVQD (reference sequence). The V end was cut by 2 bases, the J end by 7 bases, with 9 bases between. CDR3 sequence reads: CASSETPRQPQHF. The CDR3, as DNA: TGCGCCAGCAGTGAGACTCCTCGACAGCCCCAGCATTTT.

The rearrangement links TRBV28 to TRBJ1-2, with 9 bases fitting TRBD1. The CDR3 runs to 15 residues. Losses at the gene ends were 5 bases for V and 4 bases for J; bases not matched to a gene: 8. Germline V gene lookup returns CDR1 MDHEN and CDR2 SYDVKM. The CDR3 DNA reads as TGTGCCAGCAGTCCGACATCGACAGGGGGCTATGGCTACACCTTC. As protein: CASSPTSTGGYGYTF.

V and J are TRBV7-2 and TRBJ2-1; D call uncertain. Deletions cut 7 bases from V and 0 bases from J, with 19 bases between. This CDR3 has 17 residues. Germline CDR1 and CDR2: SGHTA and FQGNSA. For the CDR3, the DNA is TGTGCCAGCAACCTCGGCACTCGGGCCAGCTCCTACAATGAGCAGTTCTTC. The encoded protein is CASNLGTRASSYNEQFF. The full variable domain, rest sourced from reference TRBV7-2 and TRBJ2-1, is GAGVSQSPSNKVTEKGKDVELRCDPISGHTALYWYRQSLGQGLEFLIYFQGNSAPDKSGLPSDRFSAERTGGSVSTLTIQRTQQEDSAVYLCASNLGTRASSYNEQFFGPGTRLTVL.

The chain links TRBV12-2 to TRBJ2-7; TRBD2, the table's D call, was not compared with the DNA. TRBV12-2 has pseudogene status. The CDR3 length is 14 residues. The CDR3 protein is CASRLIAGAYEQYF. In DNA, the CDR3 is TGTGCAAGTCGCTTAATAGCGGGAGCCTACGAGCAGTACTTC.

V usage is TRBV18 and J usage is TRBJ2-4, with 9 bases lining up with TRBD2. The germline V gene encodes CDR1 KGHSH and CDR2 LQKENI. The CDR3 runs to 13 residues. The V and J ends lost 4 bases and 11 bases, in that order; junction bases with no gene match: 6. For the CDR3, the DNA is TGTGCCAGCTCACTTCTAGCGGGGACATTTCAGTACTTC. This sequence encodes CASSLLAGTFQYF.

The table lists this clone with a count of one. V gene TRBV4-2 combines with J gene TRBJ1-2; the match to TRBD1 covers 7 bases. Germline trimming cut 1 base from V and 4 bases from J; bases unmatched to any gene: 6. From germline, CDR1 is LGHNA and CDR2 YNFKEQ. The CDR3 has 15 residues. DNA of the CDR3: TGTGCCAGCAGCCAAGGCACAGGGGACGCCTATGGCTACACCTTC. Residues: CASSQGTGDAYGYTF.

The chain employs TRBV2 and TRBJ1-4; D remains ambiguous. This CDR3 comprises 11 residues. Germline assignment: CDR1 SNHLY and CDR2 FYNNEI. Deletions cut 5 bases from V and 6 bases from J, with 4 bases between. CDR3 protein: CASSLHEKLFF. The CDR3 DNA reads TGTGCCAGCAGTCTGCATGAAAAACTGTTTTTT.

The chain combines TRBV19 with TRBJ2-5; D tentatively reads TRBD1 or TRBD2 (5 bases each). CDR1 is LNHDA, CDR2 SQIVND, per germline (reference sequence). Trimming cost V 3 bases and J 3 bases, with 14 bases left between them. The CDR3 loop spans 15 amino acids. This chain's CDR3 is CASSITGTWKETQYF. In DNA form, the CDR3 reads TGTGCCAGTAGTATTACCGGGACCTGGAAAGAGACCCAGTACTTC.

This chain connects TRBV6-5 to TRBJ1-6; no definite D call. There are 14 residues in the CDR3. Germline-derived CDR1 and CDR2 are MNHEY and SVGAGI. V was trimmed by 2 bases and J by 10 bases, leaving 12 bases between them. The CDR3 DNA follows: TGTGCCAGCAGTTACAAAGGTTTCGGGTCACCCCTCCACTTT. Encoded protein: CASSYKGFGSPLHF.

The genes are TRBV6-5 and TRBJ2-7; 9 positions agree with TRBD1. The CDR3 consists of 13 residues. V lost 5 bases and J lost 3; bases outside the gene matches: 2. The germline V gene encodes CDR1 MNHEY and CDR2 SVGAGI. The CDR3: CASSRGQGYEQYF. Here the CDR3 DNA reads TGTGCCAGCAGTAGGGGACAGGGCTACGAGCAGTACTTC.

DNA for the CDR3: TGTGCCAGCATGCGGGCCCCAGGAGGCTACACCTTC. It yields the protein CASMRAPGGYTF. The V and J genes are TRBV28 and TRBJ1-2; D remains unclear. This CDR3 region has 12 residues. Germline V lookup: CDR1 MDHEN, CDR2 SYDVKM. V was cut by 7 bases and J by 8 bases, with 14 bases left in between.

The chain uses TRBV15 and TRBJ2-7; maybe TRBD1 (5 bases). CDR3 length: 15 residues. V gave up 1 base and J gave up 3 bases, with 13 bases separating them. From germline, CDR1 is LNHNV and CDR2 YYDKDF (reference sequence). The DNA for the CDR3 is TGTGCCACCAGCAGAGCCCCGAAGGGGCGCTACGAGCAGTACTTC. Its translation: CATSRAPKGRYEQYF. Full variable domain (outside the CDR3, taken from reference TRBV15 and TRBJ2-7): DAMVIQNPRYQVTQFGKPVTLSCSQTLNHNVMYWYQQKSSQAPKLLFHYYDKDFNNEADTPDNFQSRRPNTSFCFLDIRSPGLGDTAMYLCATSRAPKGRYEQYFGPGTRLTVT.

V gene TRBV28 combines with J gene TRBJ2-1; D ambiguous. CDR1 and CDR2 (germline): MDHEN, SYDVKM. The length of the CDR3 is 14 residues. The V gene lost 3 bases and the J gene lost 7 bases, with 13 bases spanning the gap. CDR3 coding DNA: TGTGCCAGCAGTTTTTCTATGGGTATTAATGAGCAGTTCTTC. Amino acids: CASSFSMGINEQFF.

This chain joins TRBV4-3 and TRBJ2-7; D is uncertain. Germline CDR1 and CDR2: LGHNA and YSLEER. CDR3 length equals 17 residues. The V gene lost 0 bases and the J gene lost 3 bases, with 18 bases spanning the gap. This CDR3 reads CASSQEGGRRSGYEQYF. Written as DNA, the CDR3 is TGCGCCAGCAGCCAAGAGGGTGGTAGAAGGTCGGGCTACGAGCAGTACTTC.

This chain connects TRBV5-6 to TRBJ1-1, with 7 bases aligning to TRBD1. This CDR3 is built from 15 residues. Per the germline V gene, CDR1 is SGHDT and CDR2 is YYEEEE. J was trimmed by 5 bases and V by 4 bases; bases with no gene match: 11. The CDR3 nucleotides read TGTGCCAGCAGCGGGGGGGACAGTCAGGGAACTGAAGCTTTCTTT. The encoded protein is CASSGGDSQGTEAFF.

The chain uses TRBV5-1 and TRBJ2-3, with D hard to call. CDR1 and CDR2 from the germline V gene are SGHRS and YFSETQ. The ends were cut back, 1 base at V and 2 bases at J, with 14 bases in the middle. This CDR3 comprises 16 residues. The CDR3 region is CASSLMGSPPTDTQYF. CDR3 DNA sequence: TGCGCCAGCAGCTTGATGGGTAGTCCTCCCACAGATACGCAGTATTTT.

The chain uses TRBV4-1 and TRBJ1-2; D perhaps matches TRBD1 (5 bases). V was shortened by 1 base and J by 5 bases, with 11 bases between the two germline ends. Germline assignment: CDR1 MGHRA and CDR2 YSYEKL. The CDR3 covers 14 residues. DNA for the CDR3: TGCGCCAGCAGCCAAGGGGGAGGGGTTTATGGCTACACCTTC. Protein: CASSQGGGVYGYTF.

The rearrangement uses TRBV28 and TRBJ2-3; possibly TRBD2 for D (5 bases). CDR3 length: 15 residues. V was cut by 6 bases and J by 3 bases, with 16 bases left in between. From germline, CDR1 is MDHEN and CDR2 SYDVKM. In DNA form, the CDR3 reads TGTGCCAGCAGCCCCTCGAGGGCCGGGACAGATACGCAGTATTTT. Its translation: CASSPSRAGTDTQYF.

The chain carries TRBV18 and TRBJ2-7, with TRBD2 matching over 10 bases. J was trimmed by 5 bases and V by 3 bases; bases with no gene match: 10. In germline, CDR1 is KGHSH, CDR2 LQKENI. The CDR3 totals 16 residues. The CDR3 sequence is CASSPGSGRVGNEQYF. In nucleotides, the CDR3 is TGTGCCAGCTCACCTGGCAGCGGGAGGGTTGGAAACGAGCAGTACTTC.

This chain joins TRBV27 and TRBJ2-1, with D possibly being TRBD2 (5 bases). The CDR3 is made up of 13 amino acids. Between the trimmed V and J ends, which lost 2 bases and 8 bases, there was a span of 10 bases. The V gene's germline CDR1 is MNHEY and CDR2 SMNVEV (reference sequence). CDR3 amino acids: CASSLVSGYEQFF. The CDR3, as DNA: TGTGCCAGCAGTTTAGTCTCGGGGTATGAGCAGTTCTTC.

V usage is TRBV30 and J usage is TRBJ1-2; no firm D call. V was cut by 8 bases and J by 1 base, with 5 bases left in between. The CDR3 sequence is 10 residues long. From germline, CDR1 is GTSNPN and CDR2 SVGIG (reference sequence). The CDR3: CAAGNYGYTF. The CDR3 region has the DNA TGTGCCGCGGGTAACTATGGCTACACCTTC.

V is TRBV2 and J is TRBJ2-2; maybe TRBD1 (6 bases). V was pared by 8 bases and J by 1 base, with 11 bases between. The CDR3 spans 14 residues. CDR1 and CDR2 (germline): SNHLY, FYNNEI. The CDR3 spells CASGHRENTGELFF. DNA of the CDR3: TGTGCCAGCGGGCACAGGGAGAACACCGGGGAGCTGTTTTTT.